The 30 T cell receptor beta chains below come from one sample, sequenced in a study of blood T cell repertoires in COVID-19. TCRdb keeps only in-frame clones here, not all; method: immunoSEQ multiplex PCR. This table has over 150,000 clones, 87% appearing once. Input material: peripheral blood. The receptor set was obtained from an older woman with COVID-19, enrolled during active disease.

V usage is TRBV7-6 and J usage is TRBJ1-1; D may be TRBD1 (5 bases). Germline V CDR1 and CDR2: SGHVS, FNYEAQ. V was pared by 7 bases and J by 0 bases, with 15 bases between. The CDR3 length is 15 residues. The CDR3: CASTLTDRVNTEAFF. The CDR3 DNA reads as TGTGCCAGCACCCTCACCGACAGAGTGAACACTGAAGCTTTCTTT. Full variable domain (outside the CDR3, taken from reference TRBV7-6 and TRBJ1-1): GAGVSQSPRYKVTKRGQDVALRCDPISGHVSLYWYRQALGQGPEFLTYFNYEAQQDKSGLPNDRFSAERPEGSISTLTIQRTEQRDSAMYRCASTLTDRVNTEAFFGQGTRLTVV.

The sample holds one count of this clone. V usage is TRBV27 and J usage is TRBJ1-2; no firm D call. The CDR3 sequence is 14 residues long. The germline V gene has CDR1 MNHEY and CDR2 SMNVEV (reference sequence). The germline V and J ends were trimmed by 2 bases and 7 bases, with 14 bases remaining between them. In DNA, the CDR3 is TGTGCCAGCAGTTTAATCTCGGGAAGCGGTGGCTACACCTTC. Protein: CASSLISGSGGYTF.

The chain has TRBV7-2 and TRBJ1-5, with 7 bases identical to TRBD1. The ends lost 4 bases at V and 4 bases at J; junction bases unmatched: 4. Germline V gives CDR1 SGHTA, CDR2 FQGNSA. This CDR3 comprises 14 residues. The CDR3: CASSSMTGNQPQHF. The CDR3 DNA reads TGTGCCAGCAGCTCGATGACAGGGAATCAGCCCCAGCATTTT.

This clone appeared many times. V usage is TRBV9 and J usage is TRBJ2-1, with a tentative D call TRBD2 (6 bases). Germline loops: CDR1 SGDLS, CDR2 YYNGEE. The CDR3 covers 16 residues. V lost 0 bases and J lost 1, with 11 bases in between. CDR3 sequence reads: CASSVVSGQSYNEQFF. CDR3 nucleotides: TGTGCCAGCAGCGTAGTGAGCGGGCAGTCCTACAATGAGCAGTTCTTC.

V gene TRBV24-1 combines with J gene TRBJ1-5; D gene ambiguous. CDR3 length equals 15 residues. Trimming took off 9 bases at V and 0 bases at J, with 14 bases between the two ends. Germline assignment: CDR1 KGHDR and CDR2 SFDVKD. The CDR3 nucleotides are TGTGCCACCTCCCTCAGGTCCTATAGCAATCAGCCCCAGCATTTT. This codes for CATSLRSYSNQPQHF.

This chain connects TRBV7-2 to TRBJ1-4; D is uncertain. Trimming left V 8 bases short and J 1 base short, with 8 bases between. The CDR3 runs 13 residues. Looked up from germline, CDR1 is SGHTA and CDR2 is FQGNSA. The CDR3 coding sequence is TGTGCCAGCCGACGGGTAACTAATGAAAAACTGTTTTTT. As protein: CASRRVTNEKLFF.

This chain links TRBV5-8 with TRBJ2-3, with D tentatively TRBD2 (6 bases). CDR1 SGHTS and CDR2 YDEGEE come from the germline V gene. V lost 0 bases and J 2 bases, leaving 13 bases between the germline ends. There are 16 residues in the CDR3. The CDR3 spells CASSLGLAVYTDTQYF. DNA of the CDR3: TGTGCCAGCAGCTTGGGTTTAGCGGTTTACACAGATACGCAGTATTTT.

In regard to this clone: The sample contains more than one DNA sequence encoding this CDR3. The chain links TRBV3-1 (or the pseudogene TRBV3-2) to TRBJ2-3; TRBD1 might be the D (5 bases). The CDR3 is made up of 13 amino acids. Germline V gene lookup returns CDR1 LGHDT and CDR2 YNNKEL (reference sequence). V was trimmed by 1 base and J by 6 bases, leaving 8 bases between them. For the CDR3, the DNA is TGTGCCAGCAGCCAAGGGGGCCTTGATACGCAGTATTTT. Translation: CASSQGGLDTQYF.

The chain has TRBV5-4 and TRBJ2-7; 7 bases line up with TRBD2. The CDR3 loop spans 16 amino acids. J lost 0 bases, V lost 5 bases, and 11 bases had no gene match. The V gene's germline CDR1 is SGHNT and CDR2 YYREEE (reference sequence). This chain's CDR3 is CASSHGGSGYSYEQYF. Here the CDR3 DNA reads TGTGCCAGCAGTCACGGTGGTAGCGGGTACTCCTACGAGCAGTACTTC.

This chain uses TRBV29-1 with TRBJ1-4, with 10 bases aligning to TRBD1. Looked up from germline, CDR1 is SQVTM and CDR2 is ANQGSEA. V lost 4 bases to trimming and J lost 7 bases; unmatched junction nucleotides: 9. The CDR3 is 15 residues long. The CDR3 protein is CSVGDRGGSSEKLFF. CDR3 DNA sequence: TGCAGCGTTGGGGACAGGGGAGGCTCGTCTGAAAAACTGTTTTTT.

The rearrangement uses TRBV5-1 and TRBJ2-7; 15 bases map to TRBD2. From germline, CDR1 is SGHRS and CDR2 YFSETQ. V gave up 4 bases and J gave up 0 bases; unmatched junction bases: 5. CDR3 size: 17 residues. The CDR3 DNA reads TGCGCCAGCAGCCTGGGACTAGCGGGAGGCAGCTCCTACGAGCAGTACTTC. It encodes CASSLGLAGGSSYEQYF. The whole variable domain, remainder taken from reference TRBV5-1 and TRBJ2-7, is KAGVTQTPRYLIKTRGQQVTLSCSPISGHRSVSWYQQTPGQGLQFLFEYFSETQRNKGNFPGRFSGRQFSNSRSEMNVSTLELGDSALYLCASSLGLAGGSSYEQYFGPGTRLTVT.

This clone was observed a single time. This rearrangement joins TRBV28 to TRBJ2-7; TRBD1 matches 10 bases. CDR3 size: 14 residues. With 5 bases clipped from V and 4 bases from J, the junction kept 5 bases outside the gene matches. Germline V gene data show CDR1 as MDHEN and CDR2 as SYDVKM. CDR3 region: CASSPTGGFYEQYF. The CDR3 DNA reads TGTGCCAGCAGTCCGACAGGGGGCTTTTACGAGCAGTACTTC. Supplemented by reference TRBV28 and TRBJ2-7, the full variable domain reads DVKVTQSSRYLVKRTGEKVFLECVQDMDHENMFWYRQDPGLGLRLIYFSYDVKMKEKGDIPEGYSVSREKKERFSLILESASTNQTSMYLCASSPTGGFYEQYFGPGTRLTVT.

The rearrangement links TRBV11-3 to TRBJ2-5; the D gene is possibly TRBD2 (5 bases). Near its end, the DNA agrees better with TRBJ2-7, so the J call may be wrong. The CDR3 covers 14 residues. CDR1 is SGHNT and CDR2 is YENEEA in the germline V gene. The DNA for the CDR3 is TGTGCCAGCAGCTTAGCGGGGTGGGCCTACGAGCAGTACTTC. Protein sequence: CASSLAGWAYEQYF.

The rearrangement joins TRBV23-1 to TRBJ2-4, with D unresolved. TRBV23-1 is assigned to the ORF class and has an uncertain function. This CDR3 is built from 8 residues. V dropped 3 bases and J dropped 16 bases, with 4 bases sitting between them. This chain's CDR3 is CASSHLYF. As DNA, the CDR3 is TGCGCCAGCAGTCACCTCTACTTC.

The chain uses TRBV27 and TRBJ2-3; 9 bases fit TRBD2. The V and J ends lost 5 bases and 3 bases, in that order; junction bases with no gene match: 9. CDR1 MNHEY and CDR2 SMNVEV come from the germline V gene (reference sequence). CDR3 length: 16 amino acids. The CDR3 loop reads CASSASSGRGTDTQYF. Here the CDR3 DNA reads TGTGCCAGCAGTGCCAGTAGCGGGAGAGGGACAGATACGCAGTATTTT.

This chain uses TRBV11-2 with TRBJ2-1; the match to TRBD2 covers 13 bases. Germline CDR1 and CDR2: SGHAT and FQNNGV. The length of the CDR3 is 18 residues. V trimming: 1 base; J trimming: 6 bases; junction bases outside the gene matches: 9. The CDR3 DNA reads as TGTGCCAGCAGCTTAGGAATAGGACTAGCGGGAGAGGTCAATGAGCAGTTCTTC. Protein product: CASSLGIGLAGEVNEQFF. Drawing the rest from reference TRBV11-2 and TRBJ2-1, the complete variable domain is EAGVAQSPRYKIIEKRQSVAFWCNPISGHATLYWYQQILGQGPKLLIQFQNNGVVDDSQLPKDRFSAERLKGVDSTLKIQPAKLEDSAVYLCASSLGIGLAGEVNEQFFGPGTRLTVL.

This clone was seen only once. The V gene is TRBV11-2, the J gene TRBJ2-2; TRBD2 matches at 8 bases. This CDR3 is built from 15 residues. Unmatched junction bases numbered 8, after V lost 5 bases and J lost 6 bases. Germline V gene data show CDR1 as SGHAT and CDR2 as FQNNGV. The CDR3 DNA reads TGTGCCAGCAGCCCTTCTAGCGGGTGGTCCGGGGAGCTGTTTTTT. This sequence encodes CASSPSSGWSGELFF.

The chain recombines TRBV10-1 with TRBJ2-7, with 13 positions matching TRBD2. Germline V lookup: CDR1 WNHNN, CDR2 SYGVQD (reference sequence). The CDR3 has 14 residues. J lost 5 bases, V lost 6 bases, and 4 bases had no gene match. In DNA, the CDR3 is TGCGCCAGCAGGGGACTAGCGGGGTTCCACGAGCAGTACTTC. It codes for CASRGLAGFHEQYF.

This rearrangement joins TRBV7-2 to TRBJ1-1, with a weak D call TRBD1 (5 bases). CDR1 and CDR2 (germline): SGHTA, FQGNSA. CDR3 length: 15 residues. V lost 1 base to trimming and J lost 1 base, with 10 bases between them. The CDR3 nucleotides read TGTGCCAGCAGCTTAGTAAGACAGAGGAACACTGAAGCTTTCTTT. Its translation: CASSLVRQRNTEAFF.

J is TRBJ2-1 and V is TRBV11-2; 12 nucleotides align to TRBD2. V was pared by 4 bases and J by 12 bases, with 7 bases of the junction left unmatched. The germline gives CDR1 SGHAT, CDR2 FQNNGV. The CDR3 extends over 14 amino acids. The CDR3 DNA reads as TGTGCCAGCAGCTCCCGGACTAGCGGGAATCGGCAGTTCTTC. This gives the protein CASSSRTSGNRQFF.

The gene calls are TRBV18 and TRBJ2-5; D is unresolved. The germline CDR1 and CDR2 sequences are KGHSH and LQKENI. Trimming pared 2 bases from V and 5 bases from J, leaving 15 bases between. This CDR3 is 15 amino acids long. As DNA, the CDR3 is TGTGCCAGCTCACCAAATCTGTCGCGTCGGGAGACCCAGTACTTC. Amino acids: CASSPNLSRRETQYF.

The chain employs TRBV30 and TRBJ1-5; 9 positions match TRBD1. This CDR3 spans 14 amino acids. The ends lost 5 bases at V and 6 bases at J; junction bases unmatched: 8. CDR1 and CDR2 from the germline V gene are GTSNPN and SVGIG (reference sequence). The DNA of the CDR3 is TGTGCCTGGGCTTCGACAGGGGGATTTCAGCCCCAGCATTTT. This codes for CAWASTGGFQPQHF. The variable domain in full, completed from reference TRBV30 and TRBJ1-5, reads SQTIHQWPATLVQPVGSPLSLECTVEGTSNPNLYWYRQAAGRGLQLLFYSVGIGQISSEVPQNLSASRPQDRQFILSSKKLLLSDSGFYLCAWASTGGFQPQHFGDGTRLSIL.

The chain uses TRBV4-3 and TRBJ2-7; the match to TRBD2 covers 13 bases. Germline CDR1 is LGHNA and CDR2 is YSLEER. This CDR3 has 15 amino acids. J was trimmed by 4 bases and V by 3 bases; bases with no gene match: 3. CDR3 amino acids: CASSHGTSGIYEQYF. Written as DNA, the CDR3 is TGCGCCAGCAGCCATGGGACTAGCGGGATTTACGAGCAGTACTTC.

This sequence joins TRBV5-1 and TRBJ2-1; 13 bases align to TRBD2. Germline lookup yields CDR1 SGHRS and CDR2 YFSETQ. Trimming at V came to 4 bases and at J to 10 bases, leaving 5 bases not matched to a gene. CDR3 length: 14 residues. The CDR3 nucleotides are TGCGCCAGCAGCCGGGGACTAGCGGGAACGGAGCAGTTCTTC. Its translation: CASSRGLAGTEQFF.

CDR3 nucleotides: TGCGCCAGCAGACCTGGGGCTAGCAATCAGCCCCAGCATTTT. The encoded protein is CASRPGASNQPQHF. The rearrangement uses TRBV5-1 and TRBJ1-5, with D perhaps TRBD1 (5 bases). The germline V gene has CDR1 SGHRS and CDR2 YFSETQ. With 5 bases removed from V and 0 bases from J, the gap between germline ends came to 9 bases. This CDR3 contains 14 residues.

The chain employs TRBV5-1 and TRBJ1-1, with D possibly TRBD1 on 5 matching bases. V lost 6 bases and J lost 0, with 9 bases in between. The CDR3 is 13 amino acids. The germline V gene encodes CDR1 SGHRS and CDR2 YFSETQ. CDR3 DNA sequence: TGCGCCAGCACCGACAGCCTGAACACTGAAGCTTTCTTT. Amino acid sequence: CASTDSLNTEAFF.

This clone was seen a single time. CDR3 sequence reads: CASSVGISPTETQYF. For the CDR3, the DNA is TGTGCCAGCAGCGTGGGCATCAGCCCGACAGAGACCCAGTACTTC. The gene calls are TRBV11-2 and TRBJ2-5; D uncertain. The germline CDR1 and CDR2 sequences are SGHAT and FQNNGV. V was shortened by 5 bases and J by 4 bases, with 17 bases between the two germline ends. The CDR3 runs to 15 residues.

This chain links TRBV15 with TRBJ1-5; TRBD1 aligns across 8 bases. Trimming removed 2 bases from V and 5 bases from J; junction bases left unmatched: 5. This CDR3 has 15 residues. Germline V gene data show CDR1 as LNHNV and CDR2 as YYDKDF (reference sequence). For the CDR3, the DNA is TGTGCCACCAGCAGATCGGACAGGGCGGATCAGCCCCAGCATTTT. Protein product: CATSRSDRADQPQHF.

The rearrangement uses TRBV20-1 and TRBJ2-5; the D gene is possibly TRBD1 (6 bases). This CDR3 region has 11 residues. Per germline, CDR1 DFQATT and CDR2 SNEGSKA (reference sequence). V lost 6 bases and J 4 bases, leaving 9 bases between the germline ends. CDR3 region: CSAWDIETQYF. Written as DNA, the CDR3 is TGCAGTGCCTGGGACATAGAGACCCAGTACTTC.

CDR3 loop: CASFRRDSPYNQPQHF. Written as DNA, the CDR3 is TGTGCCAGCTTCCGCCGGGACAGCCCTTATAATCAGCCCCAGCATTTT. The V gene is TRBV6-4, the J gene TRBJ1-5; 7 positions agree with TRBD1. CDR1 is MRHNA and CDR2 is SNTAGT in the germline V gene. This CDR3 is built from 16 residues. V lost 8 bases and J lost 4; bases outside the gene matches: 14.